The 31 T cell receptor beta chains in this list originate from one sample, sequenced in a study of T cell responses to AZD1222 COVID-19 vaccine. Libraries were prepared by immunoSEQ multiplex PCR; TCRdb keeps only in-frame clonotypes and omits some of them. The profile shows under 70,000 clones, under 90% of them singletons. This sample comprised peripheral blood, obtained on day 0 of AZD1222 vaccination. The receptors derive from an adult in good health.

J is TRBJ1-3 and V is TRBV5-1; D is perhaps TRBD1 (6 bases). CDR3 size: 15 residues. V was pared by 3 bases and J by 2 bases, with 12 bases between. From germline, CDR1 is SGHRS and CDR2 YFSETQ. The CDR3 DNA sequence: TGCGCCAGCAGCTCAACAGGGATGGCTGGAAACACCATATATTTT. It specifies CASSSTGMAGNTIYF.

The CDR3 region has the DNA TGTGCCATCAGTGAGGGGGGGGCCCTACCCTACGAGCAGTACTTC. Translated, it gives CAISEGGALPYEQYF. The genes are TRBV10-3 and TRBJ2-7; D is perhaps TRBD2 (7 bases). Between the trimmed V and J ends, which lost 2 bases and 2 bases, there was a span of 13 bases. The CDR3 sequence is 15 residues long. Germline V lookup: CDR1 ENHRY, CDR2 SYGVKD.

This chain connects TRBV11-2 to TRBJ2-7; 7 positions agree with TRBD1. The length of the CDR3 is 14 residues. Germline lookup yields CDR1 SGHAT and CDR2 FQNNGV. V lost 5 bases to trimming and J lost 4 bases; unmatched junction nucleotides: 8. CDR3 loop: CASSLRQGLYEQYF. CDR3 sequence (DNA): TGTGCCAGCAGCCTAAGACAGGGTCTGTACGAGCAGTACTTC. The variable domain in full, with the rest retrieved from reference TRBV11-2 and TRBJ2-7, is EAGVAQSPRYKIIEKRQSVAFWCNPISGHATLYWYQQILGQGPKLLIQFQNNGVVDDSQLPKDRFSAERLKGVDSTLKIQPAKLEDSAVYLCASSLRQGLYEQYFGPGTRLTVT.

The chain is built from TRBV12-3 or TRBV12-4 and TRBJ2-7; D unclear. Trimming took 4 bases from V and 2 from J, leaving 6 bases between them. This CDR3 comprises 12 residues. The CDR3 DNA follows: TGTGCCAGCAGTTCGGTCACCTACGAGCAGTACTTC. Amino acids: CASSSVTYEQYF.

The rearrangement joins TRBV28 to TRBJ2-1; D is possibly TRBD1 or TRBD2 (5 bases each). With 3 bases removed from V and 8 bases from J, the gap between germline ends came to 11 bases. Germline lookup yields CDR1 MDHEN and CDR2 SYDVKM. This CDR3 region has 13 residues. This chain's CDR3 is CASSFLGRHEQFF. The CDR3 region has the DNA TGTGCCAGCAGTTTTTTGGGACGACATGAGCAGTTCTTC.

This rearrangement joins TRBV6-6 to TRBJ2-7; no definite D call. Per the germline V gene, CDR1 is MNHNY and CDR2 is SVGAGI (reference sequence). V was clipped by 6 bases and J by 0 bases, with 15 bases between them. The CDR3 is 15 residues long. CDR3 loop: CASRHLQLGSYEQYF. CDR3 nucleotides: TGTGCCAGCAGGCATCTCCAGTTGGGCTCCTACGAGCAGTACTTC.

V is TRBV28 and J is TRBJ2-7, with TRBD1 identical over 10 bases. Germline CDR1 MDHEN, CDR2 SYDVKM. This CDR3 has 15 amino acids. V shed 3 bases and J 5 bases; nucleotides not matched to a gene: 7. The CDR3: CASSFPAGTGDEQYF. Here the CDR3 DNA reads TGTGCCAGCAGTTTCCCCGCCGGGACAGGGGACGAGCAGTACTTC. Based on the CDR3 plus reference TRBV28 and TRBJ2-7, the full variable domain is DVKVTQSSRYLVKRTGEKVFLECVQDMDHENMFWYRQDPGLGLRLIYFSYDVKMKEKGDIPEGYSVSREKKERFSLILESASTNQTSMYLCASSFPAGTGDEQYFGPGTRLTVT.

The chain recombines TRBV5-1 with TRBJ1-2, with D perhaps TRBD1 (5 bases). The CDR3 spans 12 residues. Germline-derived CDR1 and CDR2 are SGHRS and YFSETQ. Between the trimmed V and J ends, which lost 4 bases and 8 bases, there was a span of 12 bases. CDR3 sequence reads: CASSREGWGYTF. Written as DNA, the CDR3 is TGCGCCAGCAGCCGGGAGGGGTGGGGCTACACCTTC.

The V gene is TRBV19, the J gene TRBJ1-1; D is unclear. This CDR3 comprises 11 residues. The germline gives CDR1 LNHDA, CDR2 SQIVND (reference sequence). V gave up 7 bases and J gave up 2 bases, with 5 bases separating them. This chain's CDR3 is CASTGNTEAFF. The CDR3 DNA is TGTGCCAGTACCGGCAACACTGAAGCTTTCTTT.

This chain uses TRBV7-9 with TRBJ2-7; TRBD1 might be the D (5 bases). The V gene lost 3 bases and the J gene lost 3 bases, with 12 bases spanning the gap. Germline lookup yields CDR1 SEHNR and CDR2 FQNEAQ (reference sequence). The CDR3 contains 14 residues. The CDR3 DNA reads as TGTGCCAGCAGCTTCCCAGGGTCTCGCTACGAGCAGTACTTC. It translates to CASSFPGSRYEQYF.

This clone was observed once. The chain employs TRBV27 and TRBJ1-2; 8 bases match TRBD1. The CDR3 runs to 14 residues. V shed 5 bases, J shed 4 bases, and the junction held 6 bases outside the gene matches. CDR1 MNHEY and CDR2 SMNVEV come from the germline V gene (reference sequence). The CDR3 reads CASSPRGQGYGYTF. The CDR3 DNA is TGTGCCAGCAGTCCCAGGGGGCAGGGCTATGGCTACACCTTC.

This clone was counted ten times or more. V gene TRBV4-1 combines with J gene TRBJ1-1; D is unresolved. The CDR3 is 15 residues long. Per the germline V gene, CDR1 is MGHRA and CDR2 is YSYEKL. V was pared by 0 bases and J by 1 base, with 9 bases between. The CDR3 sequence: CASSQDANPNTEAFF. CDR3 DNA: TGCGCCAGCAGCCAAGACGCGAACCCGAACACTGAAGCTTTCTTT.

The rearrangement joins TRBV27 to TRBJ1-5; 7 nucleotides match TRBD1. V shed 3 bases and J 9 bases; nucleotides not matched to a gene: 8. The CDR3 totals 14 residues. Germline V gene lookup returns CDR1 MNHEY and CDR2 SMNVEV (reference sequence). Here the CDR3 DNA reads TGTGCCAGCAGTTTGGGGACAGCCGGCCGGCCCCAGCATTTT. Translation gives CASSLGTAGRPQHF.

The chain recombines TRBV5-1 with TRBJ2-3; no clear D gene. In germline, CDR1 is SGHRS, CDR2 YFSETQ. The CDR3 length is 15 residues. V gave up 0 bases and J gave up 0 bases, with 8 bases separating them. DNA for the CDR3: TGCGCCAGCAGCTTGGCCAGGCCAAGCACAGATACGCAGTATTTT. Its translation: CASSLARPSTDTQYF.

This sequence joins TRBV6-2 or TRBV6-3 and TRBJ1-6; D ambiguous. The CDR3 length is 13 residues. Trimming stripped 0 bases from V and 11 bases from J, with 8 bases between. Germline values: CDR1 MNHEY, CDR2 SVGEGT. The CDR3 DNA is TGTGCCAGCAGTTACTCGGGTCCACCACCCCTCCACTTT. Translation: CASSYSGPPPLHF.

The chain couples TRBV5-6 to TRBJ2-1; D unclear. V gave up 2 bases and J gave up 2 bases, with 2 bases separating them. The CDR3 length is 12 residues. Germline V gene sequence: CDR1 SGHDT, CDR2 YYEEEE. The DNA of the CDR3 is TGTGCCAGCAGCTTTACCTACAATGAGCAGTTCTTC. Residues: CASSFTYNEQFF. Using reference TRBV5-6 and TRBJ2-1 for the parts outside the CDR3, the full variable domain is DAGVTQSPTHLIKTRGQQVTLRCSPKSGHDTVSWYQQALGQGPQFIFQYYEEEERQRGNFPDRFSGHQFPNYSSELNVNALLLGDSALYLCASSFTYNEQFFGPGTRLTVL.

The chain uses TRBV3-1 (or the pseudogene TRBV3-2) and TRBJ1-5, with D unclear. Per germline, CDR1 LGHDT and CDR2 YNNKEL (reference sequence). CDR3 length: 14 residues. Trimming took off 1 base at V and 5 bases at J, with 9 bases between the two ends. The chain's CDR3 is CASSQARRYQPQHF. The CDR3 DNA sequence: TGTGCCAGCAGCCAAGCCAGACGGTATCAGCCCCAGCATTTT.

The J gene is TRBJ1-6, the V gene TRBV21-1. TRBV21-1 is shown as a pseudogene. CDR3 length: 18 amino acids. The CDR3 DNA follows: TGTGCCAGCAGCAAGAGGGTCGACTTTCAGTCCTATAATTCACCCCTCCACTTT. Protein sequence: CASSKRVDFQSYNSPLHF.

This clone was seen more than once but under ten times. This sequence joins TRBV18 and TRBJ2-5; the D is unclear. Germline-derived CDR1 and CDR2 are KGHSH and LQKENI. CDR3 length equals 16 residues. The V end lost 0 bases, the J end lost 2 bases, and 13 bases lay between the germline ends. CDR3 sequence: CASSPPFQAQQETQYF. The CDR3 nucleotides are TGTGCCAGCTCACCACCGTTCCAGGCGCAACAAGAGACCCAGTACTTC.

V and J are TRBV7-2 and TRBJ1-2; D is unclear. Trimming pared 6 bases from V and 2 bases from J, leaving 7 bases between. The CDR3 has 12 residues. CDR1 is SGHTA, CDR2 FQGNSA, per germline. The CDR3 sequence: CASRRGNYGYTF. As DNA, the CDR3 is TGTGCCAGCAGGCGGGGAAACTATGGCTACACCTTC.

The rearrangement uses TRBV19 and TRBJ1-3, with 8 positions matching TRBD1. V shed 9 bases, J shed 4 bases, and the junction held 8 bases outside the gene matches. Germline lookup yields CDR1 LNHDA and CDR2 SQIVND (reference sequence). CDR3 length: 14 residues. For the CDR3, the DNA is TGTGCCAGCCGCAGGGGGCAACAAGGAAACACCATATATTTT. It translates to CASRRGQQGNTIYF.

J is TRBJ1-1 and V is TRBV14; D is possibly TRBD1 (6 bases). Trimming stripped 4 bases from V and 1 base from J, with 13 bases between. Germline V gene sequence: CDR1 SGHDN, CDR2 FVKESK. The CDR3 covers 15 residues. The DNA of the CDR3 is TGTGCCAGCAGCCCGAGACAGGTCAAGAACACTGAAGCTTTCTTT. Translating gives CASSPRQVKNTEAFF.

The J gene is TRBJ2-2, the V gene TRBV10-3; 12 bases are a match to TRBD1. From germline, CDR1 is ENHRY and CDR2 SYGVKD. The J segment lost 2 bases and the V segment lost 0 bases, leaving 4 bases of the junction unmatched. The CDR3 totals 18 residues. In DNA form, the CDR3 reads TGTGCCATCAGTGAGTCCCGGGACAGGGGGCTCAACACCGGGGAGCTGTTTTTT. It codes for CAISESRDRGLNTGELFF.

This sequence joins TRBV5-1 and TRBJ1-2; 11 bases are a match to TRBD1. V lost 5 bases, J lost 4 bases, and 4 bases stayed unmatched. From germline, CDR1 is SGHRS and CDR2 YFSETQ. This CDR3 has 14 amino acids. CDR3 DNA sequence: TGCGCCAGCAGACCCGGGACAGGGGGCTATGGCTACACCTTC. It yields the protein CASRPGTGGYGYTF.

The CDR3 sequence is CASARDRFNQPQHF. CDR3 bases: TGTGCCAGTGCCCGGGACAGATTCAATCAGCCCCAGCATTTT. The rearrangement joins TRBV19 to TRBJ1-5, with 7 bases identical to TRBD1. Germline lookup yields CDR1 LNHDA and CDR2 SQIVND (reference sequence). J gave up 3 bases and V 8 bases, and 7 bases lay outside the gene matches. CDR3 length equals 14 residues.

The V gene is TRBV2, the J gene TRBJ2-3, with D tentatively TRBD1 (5 bases). The CDR3 contains 14 residues. Trimming cost V 8 bases and J 6 bases, with 18 bases left between them. From germline, CDR1 is SNHLY and CDR2 FYNNEI. CDR3 nucleotide sequence: TGTGCCAGCGATCCCCGACAGCCAAGGGATACGCAGTATTTT. Protein: CASDPRQPRDTQYF.

This clone was detected only once. The chain couples TRBV20-1 to TRBJ1-2; unclear D gene. This CDR3 spans 13 amino acids. The germline V gene encodes CDR1 DFQATT and CDR2 SNEGSKA (reference sequence). Trimming pared 3 bases from V and 7 bases from J, leaving 15 bases between. Here the CDR3 DNA reads TGCAGTGCTAGTGAACAGCAGCTCAGTGGCTACACCTTC. Translating it yields CSASEQQLSGYTF.

The chain combines TRBV28 with TRBJ2-1; D is undetermined. Trimming cost V 5 bases and J 5 bases, with 7 bases left between them. The CDR3 loop spans 12 amino acids. Germline values: CDR1 MDHEN, CDR2 SYDVKM. CDR3 nucleotides: TGTGCCAGCAGTGAGGCAAACAATGAGCAGTTCTTC. It codes for CASSEANNEQFF.

This chain connects TRBV9 to TRBJ1-6; the D gene is possibly TRBD1 (5 bases). The CDR3 consists of 13 residues. Germline assignment: CDR1 SGDLS and CDR2 YYNGEE. The V end lost 6 bases, the J end lost 7 bases, and 11 bases lay between the germline ends. This CDR3 is CASTFGGNSPLHF. CDR3 sequence (DNA): TGTGCCAGCACTTTCGGGGGGAATTCACCCCTCCACTTT.

V and J are TRBV15 and TRBJ1-5, with a weak D call TRBD1 (5 bases). The germline gives CDR1 LNHNV, CDR2 YYDKDF (reference sequence). V dropped 1 base and J dropped 3 bases, with 10 bases sitting between them. The CDR3 extends over 15 amino acids. The CDR3 sequence: CATSRGQPNNQPQHF. CDR3 coding DNA: TGTGCCACCAGCAGAGGACAGCCTAACAATCAGCCCCAGCATTTT.

This rearrangement joins TRBV18 to TRBJ2-4, with TRBD2 matching over 7 bases. The CDR3 is made up of 17 amino acids. V shed 3 bases, J shed 0 bases, and the junction held 8 bases outside the gene matches. CDR1 and CDR2 (germline): KGHSH, LQKENI. CDR3 sequence (DNA): TGTGCCAGCTCACCCTTAGAGGGAGGGCAAGCCAAAAACATTCAGTACTTC. It is translated as CASSPLEGGQAKNIQYF. Together with reference TRBV18 and TRBJ2-4, the CDR3 gives the full variable domain: NAGVMQNPRHLVRRRGQEARLRCSPMKGHSHVYWYRQLPEEGLKFMVYLQKENIIDESGMPKERFSAEFPKEGPSILRIQQVVRGDSAAYFCASSPLEGGQAKNIQYFGAGTRLSVL.